This is a list of T cell receptor beta chains from one sample in a study of blood T cell repertoires in COVID-19. Generated by immunoSEQ multiplex PCR, the TCRdb table keeps only in-frame clones and is missing some. In the table there are 400,000 or so clones, roughly nine tenths of which are singletons. The specimen was PBMCs or T cells enriched from blood (not recorded which). These TCRs come from a man under 40 who had recovered from COVID-19. The CDR3 runs from the conserved cysteine through the conserved F or W. A D gene is named only where the DNA matches it firmly. Not every row has a clone size; where given, it reads once, few, many or a size class.

>TRBV4-1|TRBJ2-7|.|.
CASSLSPRDEQYF
TGCGCCAGCAGCCTAAGCCCCAGGGACGAGCAGTACTTC
>TRBV27|TRBJ2-1|once|TRBD1
CASSLMTGQLYNEQFF
TGTGCCAGCAGTTTAATGACGGGACAGTTATACAATGAGCAGTTCTTC
>TRBV7-6|TRBJ1-5|once|.
CASSLSGASNQPQHF
TGTGCCAGCAGCTTATCTGGGGCGTCAAATCAGCCCCAGCATTTT
>TRBV6-5|TRBJ1-2|.|TRBD1
CASSFSPGGGYTF
TGTGCCAGCAGTTTTTCCCCAGGGGGTGGCTACACCTTC
>TRBV6-1|TRBJ2-2|.|.
CASSEARREWVMLTGELFF
TGTGCCAGCAGTGAAGCTCGGAGAGAGTGGGTCATGCTCACCGGGGAGCTGTTTTTT
>TRBV5-1|TRBJ2-1|few|TRBD2
CASSFLSGDYNEQFF
TGCGCCAGCAGCTTCCTTAGCGGGGACTACAATGAGCAGTTCTTC
>TRBV18|TRBJ1-1|.|.
CASSPERGGSEAFF
TGTGCCAGCTCCCCGGAGAGGGGAGGAAGTGAAGCTTTCTTT
>TRBV7-8|TRBJ2-1|.|.
CASSPLDGGSLNEQFF
TGTGCCAGCAGTCCTCTCGACGGGGGATCCCTCAATGAGCAGTTCTTC
>TRBV14|TRBJ2-2|.|.
CASSPARGSTGELFF
TGTGCCAGCAGCCCCGCGCGGGGCAGCACCGGGGAGCTGTTTTTT
>TRBV6-1|TRBJ2-5|.|TRBD2
CASSEWTSAGGETQYF
TGTGCCAGCAGTGAATGGACTAGCGCCGGCGGGGAGACCCAGTACTTC
>TRBV4-1|TRBJ2-1|once|TRBD2
CASSPGLATTYNEQFF
TGCGCCAGCAGCCCCGGACTAGCGACTACCTACAATGAGCAGTTCTTC
>TRBV7-2|TRBJ1-1|.|TRBD1
CASSLQGTGGTEAFF
TGTGCCAGCAGCTTACAAGGGACAGGGGGCACTGAAGCTTTCTTT
>TRBV5-4|TRBJ1-4|.|.
CASSERGYGEKLFF
TGTGCCAGCAGCGAAAGGGGGTATGGTGAAAAACTGTTTTTT
>TRBV24-1|TRBJ2-3|.|TRBD1
CATSDAPGQGGTQYF
TGTGCCACCAGTGACGCCCCGGGACAGGGAGGCACGCAGTATTTT
>TRBV7-3|TRBJ2-5|.|.
CASSSTVQETQYF
TGTGCCAGCAGCTCGACAGTACAAGAGACCCAGTACTTC
>TRBV9|TRBJ2-7|.|.
CASSGGAGPSGGQYF
TGTGCCAGCAGCGGAGGGGCGGGACCCTCGGGTGGGCAGTACTTC
>TRBV18|TRBJ1-1|.|.
CASSPGTQNTEAFF
TGTGCCAGCTCACCAGGGACACAGAACACTGAAGCTTTCTTT
>TRBV4-1|TRBJ2-5|once|TRBD2
CASSQDRVAGTLQETQYF
TGCGCCAGCAGCCAAGATCGGGTAGCGGGGACCTTACAAGAGACCCAGTACTTC
>TRBV5-1|TRBJ1-1|.|.
CASSLALGGTEAFF
TGCGCCAGCAGCTTGGCCTTAGGGGGTACTGAAGCTTTCTTT
>TRBV2|TRBJ1-1|once|.
CASSRAWEEDEAFF
TGTGCCAGCAGCCGAGCCTGGGAGGAAGATGAAGCTTTCTTT
>TRBV5-1|TRBJ2-1|.|.
CASRRGVGSYNEQFF
TGCGCCAGCAGAAGGGGTGTGGGCTCCTACAATGAGCAGTTCTTC
>TRBV28|TRBJ2-5|.|TRBD2
CASSLLGGTSGTETQYF
TGTGCCAGCAGTTTACTCGGCGGGACTAGCGGGACGGAGACCCAGTACTTC
>TRBV13|TRBJ2-2|.|TRBD2
CANPSLAGEPGELFF
TGTGCCAATCCCTCACTAGCGGGAGAACCCGGGGAGCTGTTTTTT
>TRBV28|TRBJ1-1|.|.
CASSLGRAGARKTEAFF
TGTGCCAGCAGTTTAGGGCGGGCAGGGGCTCGAAAAACTGAAGCTTTCTTT
>TRBV6-5|TRBJ1-2|.|.
CASSYSVGYGYTF
TGTGCCAGCAGTTACAGCGTAGGCTATGGCTACACCTTC
>TRBV29-1|TRBJ1-5|.|.
CSVEDPSVQPQHF
TGCAGCGTTGAAGATCCGAGTGTGCAGCCCCAGCATTTT
>TRBV5-1|TRBJ2-7|.|TRBD1
CASSPGQGSYEQYF
TGCGCCAGCAGCCCAGGACAGGGGAGCTACGAGCAGTACTTC
>TRBV7-9|TRBJ2-6|.|.
CASSFTRSGANVLTF
TGTGCCAGCAGCTTCACACGCTCTGGGGCCAACGTCCTGACTTTC
>TRBV3-1/TRBV3-2|TRBJ1-4|.|.
CASSRGLGEKLFF
TGTGCCAGCAGCCGGGGGCTCGGGGAAAAACTGTTTTTT
>TRBV6-5|TRBJ2-6|.|.
CASRDRTAGANVLTF
TGTGCCAGCAGGGACCGGACAGCTGGGGCCAACGTCCTGACTTTC
>TRBV5-1|TRBJ2-5|.|.
CASSLTPGSETQYF
TGCGCCAGCAGCTTGACCCCGGGTTCGGAGACCCAGTACTTC
>TRBV10-3|TRBJ2-1|.|TRBD2
CAISESIAGGSYNEQFF
TGTGCCATCAGTGAGTCCATAGCGGGAGGGTCCTACAATGAGCAGTTCTTC
>TRBV4-2|TRBJ2-2|once|TRBD2
CASSQASGRIGTGELFF
TGTGCCAGCAGCCAAGCTAGCGGGAGAATCGGCACCGGGGAGCTGTTTTTT